This T cell receptor (beta chain) was sequenced in a study of blood T cell repertoires in COVID-19. A single count supports this clone. Generated by immunoSEQ multiplex PCR, the TCRdb table keeps only in-frame clones and is missing some. The sample consists of 300,000 to 400,000 clones, more than 75% of them appearing once. CDR3 size: 17 residues. Germline CDR1 and CDR2: SGHRS and YFSETQ. With V trimmed by 3 bases and J by 0 bases, 9 bases remained unmatched. The sample taken for sequencing was PBMCs or T cells enriched from blood (not recorded which). The sequence was collected from a woman younger than 45 with acute COVID-19. This rearrangement joins TRBV5-1 to TRBJ1-5; 7 bases match TRBD1. The CDR3 loop is CASSYTEGANSNQPQHF. CDR3 sequence (DNA): TGCGCCAGCAGCTATACAGAGGGGGCTAATAGCAATCAGCCCCAGCATTTT.